This T cell receptor (beta chain) was obtained from a study of cytomegalovirus exposure and HLA in healthy donors. Whole-study context: Across roughly 400 genotyped donors, 81% landed in the Caucasian-associated ancestry cluster.

The PCR was carried out with 60 Vbeta primers and 13 Jbeta primers. Using immunoSEQ multiplex PCR, the repertoire was profiled, and TCRdb retains in-frame clones only, with some absent. The table records about 140,000 clones, 61% of them present only once. This clone was seen only a few times. What it recognizes is unknown. Study-wide points: A later analysis found most CMV-associated TCR beta chains apparently HLA-restricted. It was about 150 TCR beta chains that were listed as cytomegalovirus-associated.

Trimming stripped 1 base from V and 1 base from J, with 10 bases between. Germline values: CDR1 SSHAT, CDR2 FNYEAQ (reference sequence). The CDR3 contains 15 residues. The material sequenced was PBMCs. The source of this sequence is a male donor in good health and CMV-seronegative. The chain employs TRBV7-7 and TRBJ2-5; tentatively, D is TRBD2 (6 bases). CDR3: CASSLGGTSQETQYF. The CDR3 nucleotides are TGTGCCAGCAGCTTAGGCGGGACCTCCCAAGAGACCCAGTACTTC. The full variable domain, with the rest looked up from reference TRBV7-7 and TRBJ2-5, is GAGVSQSPRYKVTKRGQDVTLRCDPISSHATLYWYQQALGQGPEFLTYFNYEAQPDKSGLPSDRFSAERPEGSISTLTIQRTEQRDSAMYRCASSLGGTSQETQYFGPGTRLLVL.